The 9 T cell receptor beta chains presented below share a single source sample, sequenced in a study of shared clonotypes between healthy human individuals. The protocol was immunoSEQ multiplex PCR, while the TCRdb copy is restricted to in-frame clones and leaves out a portion. The table has 1,500,000 or so clones, 97% to 99% seen once. Sequencing was performed on naive CD4+ T cells sorted from blood. Stated subset: CD45RA+ positively selected. The receptors shown here come from a man aged 25 to 40 in good health.

The V gene is TRBV7-6, the J gene TRBJ2-3, with 16 positions matching TRBD2. Germline V gives CDR1 SGHVS, CDR2 FNYEAQ. With V trimmed by 5 bases and J by 3 bases, 11 bases remained unmatched. The CDR3 is 19 residues long. The CDR3 here is CASSLGTSGRAVRTDTQYF. CDR3 bases: TGTGCCAGCAGCCTTGGGACTAGCGGGAGGGCCGTTCGGACAGATACGCAGTATTTT.

V and J are TRBV5-1 and TRBJ2-7, with TRBD2 identical over 14 bases. CDR1 SGHRS and CDR2 YFSETQ come from the germline V gene. V shed 2 bases and J 5 bases; nucleotides not matched to a gene: 6. This CDR3 region has 16 residues. The CDR3, as DNA: TGCGCCAGCAGCTTAGGGACTAGCGGGAGAGGCCACGAGCAGTACTTC. Amino acid sequence: CASSLGTSGRGHEQYF.

The rearrangement links TRBV7-9 to TRBJ2-2, with D possibly being TRBD2 (6 bases). CDR3 length: 13 amino acids. The V and J ends lost 11 bases and 0 bases respectively, with 10 bases between them. Germline lookup yields CDR1 SEHNR and CDR2 FQNEAQ (reference sequence). The CDR3 DNA follows: TGTGCCCCTGGGACTTCGAACACCGGGGAGCTGTTTTTT. Its protein is CAPGTSNTGELFF.

This chain connects TRBV11-2 to TRBJ2-3; unclear D gene. Trimming took off 0 bases at V and 4 bases at J, with 2 bases between the two ends. This CDR3 is built from 12 residues. CDR1 is SGHAT, CDR2 FQNNGV, per germline. CDR3 loop: CASSLESDTQYF. CDR3 DNA sequence: TGTGCCAGCAGCTTAGAGTCAGATACGCAGTATTTT. Supplemented by reference TRBV11-2 and TRBJ2-3, the full variable domain reads EAGVAQSPRYKIIEKRQSVAFWCNPISGHATLYWYQQILGQGPKLLIQFQNNGVVDDSQLPKDRFSAERLKGVDSTLKIQPAKLEDSAVYLCASSLESDTQYFGPGTRLTVL.

This chain uses TRBV6-1 with TRBJ1-2; 7 nucleotides line up with TRBD1. With 6 bases clipped from V and 4 bases from J, the junction kept 8 bases outside the gene matches. The CDR3 contains 14 residues. Germline CDR1 and CDR2: MNHNS and SASEGT. The CDR3 sequence: CASSNLGDSYGYTF. The CDR3 nucleotides are TGTGCCAGCAGCAACCTCGGGGACAGCTATGGCTACACCTTC.

The rearrangement uses TRBV28 and TRBJ2-7; perhaps TRBD2 as D (5 bases). The length of the CDR3 is 11 residues. The germline CDR1 and CDR2 sequences are MDHEN and SYDVKM. The ends were cut back, 3 bases at V and 7 bases at J, with 7 bases in the middle. The CDR3 reads CASSFWEEQYF. Here the CDR3 DNA reads TGTGCCAGCAGTTTTTGGGAGGAGCAGTACTTC.

The rearrangement joins TRBV5-1 to TRBJ2-5; D tentatively fits TRBD1 or TRBD2 (5 bases each). The germline V gene has CDR1 SGHRS and CDR2 YFSETQ. Between the trimmed V and J ends, which lost 2 bases and 1 base, there was a span of 9 bases. The CDR3 loop spans 14 amino acids. CDR3 sequence (DNA): TGCGCCAGCAGCTTTCAGAGGGGCCAAGAGACCCAGTACTTC. Translated, it gives CASSFQRGQETQYF. Combining the CDR3 with reference TRBV5-1 and TRBJ2-5 gives the whole variable domain KAGVTQTPRYLIKTRGQQVTLSCSPISGHRSVSWYQQTPGQGLQFLFEYFSETQRNKGNFPGRFSGRQFSNSRSEMNVSTLELGDSALYLCASSFQRGQETQYFGPGTRLLVL.

The V gene is TRBV10-1, the J gene TRBJ2-5; D might be TRBD1 (5 bases). This CDR3 contains 14 residues. V dropped 6 bases and J dropped 6 bases, with 17 bases sitting between them. Germline V gene data show CDR1 as WNHNN and CDR2 as SYGVQD (reference sequence). The CDR3 sequence is CASSQGGLEQTQYF. As DNA, the CDR3 is TGCGCCAGCAGCCAGGGTGGATTGGAGCAGACCCAGTACTTC.

This chain links TRBV9 with TRBJ2-2; 9 bases agree with TRBD2. The CDR3 extends over 15 amino acids. Trimming cost V 2 bases and J 6 bases; bases outside gene matches: 5. CDR1 and CDR2 from the germline V gene are SGDLS and YYNGEE. CDR3 coding DNA: TGTGCCAGCAGCGTCTGGACTAGCGTTCCCGGGGAGCTGTTTTTT. As protein: CASSVWTSVPGELFF.